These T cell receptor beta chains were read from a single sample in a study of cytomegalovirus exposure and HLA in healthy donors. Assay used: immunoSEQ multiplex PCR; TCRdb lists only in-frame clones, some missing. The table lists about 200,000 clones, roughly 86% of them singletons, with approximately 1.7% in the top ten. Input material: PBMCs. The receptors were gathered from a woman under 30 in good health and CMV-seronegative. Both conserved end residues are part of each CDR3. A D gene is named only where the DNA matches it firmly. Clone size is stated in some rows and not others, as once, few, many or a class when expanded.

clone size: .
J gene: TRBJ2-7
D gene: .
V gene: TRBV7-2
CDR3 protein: CASSHRSGFGSYEQYF
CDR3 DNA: TGTGCCAGCAGCCATCGTAGCGGTTTTGGCTCCTACGAGCAGTACTTC

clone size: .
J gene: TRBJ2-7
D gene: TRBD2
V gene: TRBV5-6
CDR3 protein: CASSLGPPGGLTEQYF
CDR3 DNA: TGTGCCAGCAGCTTGGGCCCCCCGGGGGGGCTTACCGAGCAGTACTTC

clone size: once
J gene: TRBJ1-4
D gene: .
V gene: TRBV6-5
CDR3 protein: CASSYTGSEKLFF
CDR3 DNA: TGTGCCAGCAGTTACACAGGAAGCGAAAAACTGTTTTTT

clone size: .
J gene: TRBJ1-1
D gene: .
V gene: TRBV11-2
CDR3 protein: CASSPQQGSSAFF
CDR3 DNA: TGTGCCAGCAGCCCGCAACAGGGTAGTTCAGCTTTCTTT

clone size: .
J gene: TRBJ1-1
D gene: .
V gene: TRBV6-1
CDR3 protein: CASSEATGRYTEAFF
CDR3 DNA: TGTGCCAGCAGTGAAGCAACCGGGAGGTACACTGAAGCTTTCTTT

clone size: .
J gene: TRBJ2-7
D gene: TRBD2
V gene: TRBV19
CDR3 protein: CASNPGLAGVNEQYF
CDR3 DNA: TGTGCCAGTAACCCGGGACTAGCGGGAGTAAACGAGCAGTACTTC

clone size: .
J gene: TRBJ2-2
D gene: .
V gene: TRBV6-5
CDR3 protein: CASSKTTPITGELFF
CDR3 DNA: TGTGCCAGCAGCAAGACTACCCCGATCACCGGGGAGCTGTTTTTT

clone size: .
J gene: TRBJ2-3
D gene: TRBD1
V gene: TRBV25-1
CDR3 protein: CASPPDRGRDTQYF
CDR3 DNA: TGTGCCAGCCCCCCGGACAGGGGGAGGGATACGCAGTATTTT

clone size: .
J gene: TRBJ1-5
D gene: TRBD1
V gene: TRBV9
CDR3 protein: CASSVDREYQPQHF
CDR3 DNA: TGTGCCAGCAGCGTCGACAGGGAATATCAGCCCCAGCATTTT

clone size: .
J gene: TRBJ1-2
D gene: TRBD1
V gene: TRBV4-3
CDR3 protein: CASSQASAGTAGYTF
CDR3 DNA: TGCGCCAGCAGCCAAGCTTCAGCCGGGACAGCTGGCTACACCTTC

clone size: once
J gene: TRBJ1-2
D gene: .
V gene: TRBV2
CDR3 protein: CATPDGDYGYTF
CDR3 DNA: TGTGCCACTCCCGACGGAGACTATGGCTACACCTTC

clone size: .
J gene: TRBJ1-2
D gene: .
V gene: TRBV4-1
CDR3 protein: CASSQGQRTAYGYTF
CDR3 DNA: TGCGCCAGCAGCCAAGGCCAAAGGACAGCCTATGGCTACACCTTC

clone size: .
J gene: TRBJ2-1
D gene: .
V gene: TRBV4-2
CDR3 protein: CASSPRGAYEQFF
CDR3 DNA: TGTGCCAGCAGCCCCCGGGGAGCCTATGAGCAGTTCTTC

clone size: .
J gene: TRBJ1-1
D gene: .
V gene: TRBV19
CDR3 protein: CASSLSFRVGTEAFF
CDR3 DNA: TGTGCCAGTAGTTTATCTTTCAGGGTGGGAACTGAAGCTTTCTTT

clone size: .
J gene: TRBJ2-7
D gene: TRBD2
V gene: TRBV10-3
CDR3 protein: CAISEPTRGGYEQYF
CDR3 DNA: TGTGCCATCAGTGAGCCCACCCGGGGGGGCTACGAGCAGTACTTC

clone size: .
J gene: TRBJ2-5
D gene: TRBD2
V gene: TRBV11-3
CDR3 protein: CASRNRLAGAEETQYF
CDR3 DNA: TGTGCCAGCAGGAATAGACTAGCGGGAGCTGAGGAGACCCAGTACTTC

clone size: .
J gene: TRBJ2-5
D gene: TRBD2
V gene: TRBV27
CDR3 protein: CASRGLSGGPGTQYF
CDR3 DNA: TGTGCCAGCAGGGGACTAAGCGGGGGGCCCGGGACCCAGTACTTC

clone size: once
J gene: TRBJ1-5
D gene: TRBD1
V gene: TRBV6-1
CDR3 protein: CASQTGGYQPQHF
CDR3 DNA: TGTGCCAGCCAGACAGGGGGTTATCAGCCCCAGCATTTT

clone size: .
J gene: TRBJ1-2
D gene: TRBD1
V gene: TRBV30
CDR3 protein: CAWSAIGGGVGYTF
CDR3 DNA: TGTGCCTGGAGTGCAATAGGAGGGGGCGTCGGCTACACCTTC

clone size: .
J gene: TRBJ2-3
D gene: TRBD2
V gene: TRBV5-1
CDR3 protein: CASSLRGGSTDTQYF
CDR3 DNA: TGCGCCAGCAGCTTGCGGGGGGGGAGCACAGATACGCAGTATTTT

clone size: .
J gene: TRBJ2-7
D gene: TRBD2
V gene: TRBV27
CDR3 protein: CASSWGGRARPGEQYF
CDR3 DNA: TGTGCCAGCAGCTGGGGCGGGAGGGCCCGCCCGGGGGAGCAGTACTTC

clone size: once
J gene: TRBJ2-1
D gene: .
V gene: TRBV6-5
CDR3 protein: CASSRTAYNEQFF
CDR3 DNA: TGTGCCAGCAGTCGGACAGCCTACAATGAGCAGTTCTTC

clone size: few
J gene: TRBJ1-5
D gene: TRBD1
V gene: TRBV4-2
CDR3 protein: CASSPRGQGNQPQHF
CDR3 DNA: TGTGCCAGCAGCCCCCGAGGACAGGGGAATCAGCCCCAGCATTTT

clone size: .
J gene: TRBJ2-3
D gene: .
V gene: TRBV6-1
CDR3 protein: CASSDQPGHRFPDTQYF
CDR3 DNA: TGTGCCAGCAGTGACCAACCGGGACACAGGTTCCCAGATACGCAGTATTTT